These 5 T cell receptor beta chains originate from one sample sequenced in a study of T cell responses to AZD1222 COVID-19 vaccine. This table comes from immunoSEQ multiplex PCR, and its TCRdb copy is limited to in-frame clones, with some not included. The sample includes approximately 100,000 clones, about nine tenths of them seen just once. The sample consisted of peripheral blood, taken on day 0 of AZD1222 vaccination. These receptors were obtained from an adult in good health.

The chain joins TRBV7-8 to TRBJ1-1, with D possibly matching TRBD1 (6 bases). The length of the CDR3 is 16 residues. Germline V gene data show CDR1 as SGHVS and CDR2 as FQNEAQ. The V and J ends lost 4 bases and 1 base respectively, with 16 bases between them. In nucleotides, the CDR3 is TGTGCCAGCAGCTCCCTTAGTGGACAGAGGAACACTGAAGCTTTCTTT. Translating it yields CASSSLSGQRNTEAFF. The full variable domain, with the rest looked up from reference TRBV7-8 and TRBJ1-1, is GAGVSQSPRYKVAKRGQDVALRCDPISGHVSLFWYQQALGQGPEFLTYFQNEAQLDKSGLPSDRFFAERPEGSVSTLKIQRTQQEDSAVYLCASSSLSGQRNTEAFFGQGTRLTVV.

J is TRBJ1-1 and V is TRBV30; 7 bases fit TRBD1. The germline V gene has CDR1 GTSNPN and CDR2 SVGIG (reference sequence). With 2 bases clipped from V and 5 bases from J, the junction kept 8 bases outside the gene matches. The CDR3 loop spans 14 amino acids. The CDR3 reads CAWSPGGSGTEAFF. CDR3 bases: TGTGCCTGGAGTCCAGGGGGTTCGGGGACTGAAGCTTTCTTT.

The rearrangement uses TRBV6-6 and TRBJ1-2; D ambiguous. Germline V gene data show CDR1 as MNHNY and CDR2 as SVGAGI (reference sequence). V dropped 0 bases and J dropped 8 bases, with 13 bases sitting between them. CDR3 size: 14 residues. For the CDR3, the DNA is TGTGCCAGCAGTTACTCCCCCGGGGTAACGGGCTACACCTTC. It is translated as CASSYSPGVTGYTF.

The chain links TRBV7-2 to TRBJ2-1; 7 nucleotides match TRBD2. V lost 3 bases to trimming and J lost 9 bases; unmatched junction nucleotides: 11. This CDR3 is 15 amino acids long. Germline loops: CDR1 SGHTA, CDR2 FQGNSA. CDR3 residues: CASSLGRGAGSEQFF. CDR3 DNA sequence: TGTGCCAGCAGCTTGGGGAGGGGAGCTGGGAGTGAGCAGTTCTTC.

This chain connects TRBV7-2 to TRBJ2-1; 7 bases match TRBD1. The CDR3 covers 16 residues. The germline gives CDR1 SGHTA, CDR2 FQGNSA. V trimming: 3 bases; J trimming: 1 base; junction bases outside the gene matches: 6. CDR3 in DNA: TGTGCCAGCAGCTTTACAGGGGCGGTTTCCTACAATGAGCAGTTCTTC. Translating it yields CASSFTGAVSYNEQFF. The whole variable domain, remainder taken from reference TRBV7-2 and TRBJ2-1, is GAGVSQSPSNKVTEKGKDVELRCDPISGHTALYWYRQSLGQGLEFLIYFQGNSAPDKSGLPSDRFSAERTGGSVSTLTIQRTQQEDSAVYLCASSFTGAVSYNEQFFGPGTRLTVL.